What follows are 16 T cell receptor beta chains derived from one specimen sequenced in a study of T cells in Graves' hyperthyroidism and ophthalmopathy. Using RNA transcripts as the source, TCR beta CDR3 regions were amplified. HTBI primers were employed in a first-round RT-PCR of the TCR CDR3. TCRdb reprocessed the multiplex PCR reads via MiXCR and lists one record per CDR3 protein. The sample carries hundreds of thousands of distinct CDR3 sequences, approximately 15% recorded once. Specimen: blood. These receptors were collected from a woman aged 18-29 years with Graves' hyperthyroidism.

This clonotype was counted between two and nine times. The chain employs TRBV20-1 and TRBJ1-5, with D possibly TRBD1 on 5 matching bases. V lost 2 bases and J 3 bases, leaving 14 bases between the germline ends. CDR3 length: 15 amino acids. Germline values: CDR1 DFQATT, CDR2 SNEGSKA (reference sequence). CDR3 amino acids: CSARRQGHANQPQHF. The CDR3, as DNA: TGCAGTGCTAGACGGCAGGGCCATGCCAATCAGCCCCAGCATTTT.

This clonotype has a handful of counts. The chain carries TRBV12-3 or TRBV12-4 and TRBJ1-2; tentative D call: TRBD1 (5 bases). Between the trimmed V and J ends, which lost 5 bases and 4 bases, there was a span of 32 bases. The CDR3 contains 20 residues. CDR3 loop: CASSQPSQSDRLLDFYGYTF. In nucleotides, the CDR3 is TGTGCCAGCAGTCAACCTTCTCAAAGTGACAGACTGCTCGACTTCTATGGCTACACCTTC.

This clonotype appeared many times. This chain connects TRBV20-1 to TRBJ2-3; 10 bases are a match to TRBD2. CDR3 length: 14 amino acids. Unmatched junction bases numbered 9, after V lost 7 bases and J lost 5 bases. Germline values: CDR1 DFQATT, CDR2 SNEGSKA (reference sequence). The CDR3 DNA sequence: TGCAGTGTCCAAGCGGGAGGGCCCCTAGATACGCAGTATTTT. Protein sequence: CSVQAGGPLDTQYF.

The CDR3 region has the DNA TGTGCCAGTAGTATTTTCAGGGATTCACCCCTCCACTTT. It translates to CASSIFRDSPLHF. The chain couples TRBV19 to TRBJ1-6, with D possibly TRBD1 on 5 matching bases. Germline values: CDR1 LNHDA, CDR2 SQIVND (reference sequence). Trimming left V 3 bases short and J 8 bases short, with 8 bases between. The CDR3 runs 13 residues.

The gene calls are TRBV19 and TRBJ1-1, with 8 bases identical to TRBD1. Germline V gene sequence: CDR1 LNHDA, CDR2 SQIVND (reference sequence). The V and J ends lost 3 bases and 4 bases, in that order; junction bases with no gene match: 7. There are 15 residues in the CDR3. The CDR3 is CASSMSRGRGTEAFF. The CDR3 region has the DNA TGTGCCAGTAGTATGAGCAGGGGGCGGGGCACTGAAGCTTTCTTT.

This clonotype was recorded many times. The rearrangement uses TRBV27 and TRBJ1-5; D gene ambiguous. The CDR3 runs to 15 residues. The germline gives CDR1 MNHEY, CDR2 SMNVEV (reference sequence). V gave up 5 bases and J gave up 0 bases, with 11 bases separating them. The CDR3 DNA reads TGTGCCAGCAGTCCGCGACGGACTAGCAATCAGCCCCAGCATTTT. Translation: CASSPRRTSNQPQHF.

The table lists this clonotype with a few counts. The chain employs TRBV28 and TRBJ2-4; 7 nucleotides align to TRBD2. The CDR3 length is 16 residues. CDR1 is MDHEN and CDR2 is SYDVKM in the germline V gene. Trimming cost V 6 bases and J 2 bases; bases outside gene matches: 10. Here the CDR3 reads CASSINRGDSKNIQYF. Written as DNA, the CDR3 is TGTGCCAGCAGCATAAACCGGGGGGATTCCAAAAACATTCAGTACTTC.

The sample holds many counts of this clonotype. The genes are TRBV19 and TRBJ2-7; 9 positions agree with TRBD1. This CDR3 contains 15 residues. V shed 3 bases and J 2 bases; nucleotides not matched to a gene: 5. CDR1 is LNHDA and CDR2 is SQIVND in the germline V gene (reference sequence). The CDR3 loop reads CASSIFGTGTYEQYF. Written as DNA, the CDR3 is TGTGCCAGTAGTATCTTTGGGACAGGGACCTACGAGCAGTACTTC.

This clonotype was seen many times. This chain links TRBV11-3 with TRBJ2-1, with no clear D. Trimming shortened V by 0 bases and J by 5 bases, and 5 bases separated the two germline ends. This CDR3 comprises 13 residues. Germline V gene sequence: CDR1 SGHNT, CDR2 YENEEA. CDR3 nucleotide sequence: TGTGCCAGCAGCTTAGAAGGCCACAATGAGCAGTTCTTC. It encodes CASSLEGHNEQFF. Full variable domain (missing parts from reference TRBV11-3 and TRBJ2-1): EAGVVQSPRYKIIEKKQPVAFWCNPISGHNTLYWYLQNLGQGPELLIRYENEEAVDDSQLPKDRFSAERLKGVDSTLKIQPAELGDSAVYLCASSLEGHNEQFFGPGTRLTVL.

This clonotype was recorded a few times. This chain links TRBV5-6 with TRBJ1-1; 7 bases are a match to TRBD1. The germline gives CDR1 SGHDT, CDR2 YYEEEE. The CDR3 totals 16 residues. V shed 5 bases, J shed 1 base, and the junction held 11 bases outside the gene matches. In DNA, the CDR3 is TGTGCCAGCAGAGAGACAGGGTCCATGCGGAACACTGAAGCTTTCTTT. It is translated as CASRETGSMRNTEAFF.

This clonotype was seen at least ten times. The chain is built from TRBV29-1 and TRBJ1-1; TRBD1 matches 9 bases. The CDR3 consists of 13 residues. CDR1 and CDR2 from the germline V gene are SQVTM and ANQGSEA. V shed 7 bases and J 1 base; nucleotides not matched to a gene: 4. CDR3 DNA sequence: TGCAGCGCTTCGACAGGGGGGAACACTGAAGCTTTCTTT. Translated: CSASTGGNTEAFF.

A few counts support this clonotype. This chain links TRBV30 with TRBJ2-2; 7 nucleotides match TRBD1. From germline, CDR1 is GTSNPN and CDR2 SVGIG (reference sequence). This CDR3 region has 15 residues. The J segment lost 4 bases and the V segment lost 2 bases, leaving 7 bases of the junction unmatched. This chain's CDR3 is CAWSIGQAITGELFF. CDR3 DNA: TGTGCCTGGAGTATCGGACAGGCGATCACCGGGGAGCTGTTTTTT. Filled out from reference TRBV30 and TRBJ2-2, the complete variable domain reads SQTIHQWPATLVQPVGSPLSLECTVEGTSNPNLYWYRQAAGRGLQLLFYSVGIGQISSEVPQNLSASRPQDRQFILSSKKLLLSDSGFYLCAWSIGQAITGELFFGEGSRLTVL.

CDR3 in amino acids: CATSQGDYEQYF. For the CDR3, the DNA is TGTGCCACCAGTCAGGGGGACTACGAGCAGTACTTC. The genes are TRBV24-1 and TRBJ2-7; 7 bases line up with TRBD1. From germline, CDR1 is KGHDR and CDR2 SFDVKD. Unmatched junction bases numbered 1, after V lost 6 bases and J lost 3 bases. The CDR3 extends over 12 amino acids.

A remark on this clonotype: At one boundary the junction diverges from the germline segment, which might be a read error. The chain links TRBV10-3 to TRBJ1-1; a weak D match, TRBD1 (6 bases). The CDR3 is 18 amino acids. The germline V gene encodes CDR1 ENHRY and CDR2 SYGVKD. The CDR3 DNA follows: TGTGCCATCAGACCCGGGATCGAAAAAGGGGGTAGGGACACTGAAGCTCTCTTT. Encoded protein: CAIRPGIEKGGRDTEALF.

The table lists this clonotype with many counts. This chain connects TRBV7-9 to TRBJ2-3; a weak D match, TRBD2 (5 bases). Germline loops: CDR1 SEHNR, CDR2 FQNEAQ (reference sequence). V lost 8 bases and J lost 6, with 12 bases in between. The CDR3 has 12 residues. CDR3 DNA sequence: TGTGCCAGCGGACTGGGATGGGATACGCAGTATTTT. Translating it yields CASGLGWDTQYF.

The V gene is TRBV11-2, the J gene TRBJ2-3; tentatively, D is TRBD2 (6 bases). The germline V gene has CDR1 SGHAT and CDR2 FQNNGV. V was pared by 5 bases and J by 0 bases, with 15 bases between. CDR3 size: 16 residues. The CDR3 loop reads CASSGRDDLSTDTQYF. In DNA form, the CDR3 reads TGTGCCAGCAGCGGGCGGGACGACCTGAGCACAGATACGCAGTATTTT. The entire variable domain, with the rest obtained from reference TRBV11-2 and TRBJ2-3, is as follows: EAGVAQSPRYKIIEKRQSVAFWCNPISGHATLYWYQQILGQGPKLLIQFQNNGVVDDSQLPKDRFSAERLKGVDSTLKIQPAKLEDSAVYLCASSGRDDLSTDTQYFGPGTRLTVL.